Shown below are 28 T cell receptor beta chains from a single sample sequenced in a study of blood T cell repertoires in COVID-19. Measured with immunoSEQ multiplex PCR; TCRdb has only the in-frame clones, and not every one. The sample lists about 170,000 clones, approximately 80% occurring once. The sequencing sample was made of peripheral blood. These receptors all come from a woman older than 75 with COVID-19, enrolled during active disease.

This chain links TRBV3-1 (or the pseudogene TRBV3-2) with TRBJ1-2, with D possibly matching TRBD1 (5 bases). V was pared by 5 bases and J by 2 bases, with 12 bases between. CDR1 and CDR2 from the germline V gene are LGHDT and YNNKEL (reference sequence). This CDR3 is built from 14 residues. The CDR3 here is CASSMRDRNYGYTF. In nucleotides, the CDR3 is TGTGCCAGCAGCATGCGGGACCGAAACTATGGCTACACCTTC.

Note on this clone: At one of its ends the junction is not consistent with the germline gene, which may arise from a read error. The chain links TRBV7-9 to TRBJ1-4; D uncertain. This CDR3 has 16 residues. Germline CDR1 is SEHNR and CDR2 is FQNEAQ (reference sequence). This CDR3 reads CASSLANSPTNEKLFF. The CDR3 nucleotides are TGTGCCAGCAGCTTAGCGAACAGTCCAACAAATGAAAAGCTGTTTTTT.

CDR3 residues: CASSVPGGSYNEQFF. The DNA for the CDR3 is TGTGCCAGCTCTGTGCCGGGAGGATCCTACAATGAGCAGTTCTTC. This rearrangement joins TRBV5-4 to TRBJ2-1; 7 bases map to TRBD2. The germline gives CDR1 SGHNT, CDR2 YYREEE (reference sequence). The CDR3 has 15 amino acids. After removal of 7 bases from V and 1 base from J, the junction contained 8 bases not matched to a gene.

V usage is TRBV6-1 and J usage is TRBJ1-2; a possible D gene is TRBD1 (6 bases). Germline V gene data show CDR1 as MNHNS and CDR2 as SASEGT. The CDR3 length is 15 residues. The V gene lost 1 base and the J gene lost 4 bases, with 13 bases spanning the gap. The CDR3 nucleotides are TGTGCCAGCAGTGAAGTGGGGGGAGGGGGCTATGGCTACACCTTC. Translated: CASSEVGGGGYGYTF.

V gene TRBV6-5 combines with J gene TRBJ2-2; 7 nucleotides line up with TRBD1. CDR1 MNHEY and CDR2 SVGAGI come from the germline V gene. There are 14 residues in the CDR3. The V gene end was trimmed by 7 bases and the J gene end by 5 bases; junction bases not matched to a gene: 7. The CDR3 region has the DNA TGTGCCAGCATAGGGGGCGTAGGGACCGGGGAGCTGTTTTTT. This codes for CASIGGVGTGELFF.

This sequence joins TRBV28 and TRBJ2-5, with 8 bases lining up with TRBD1. V lost 3 bases, J lost 14 bases, and 5 bases stayed unmatched. CDR1 and CDR2 (germline): MDHEN, SYDVKM. This CDR3 comprises 11 residues. CDR3 protein: CASSFSGGAYF. The CDR3 DNA is TGTGCCAGCAGTTTTTCAGGGGGCGCCTACTTC.

This chain connects TRBV19 to TRBJ1-1; the D is unclear. The CDR3 sequence is 15 residues long. V gave up 6 bases and J gave up 2 bases, with 16 bases separating them. The germline CDR1 and CDR2 sequences are LNHDA and SQIVND (reference sequence). In DNA, the CDR3 is TGTGCCAGTAGATGGCTCGTGACGGGTAACACTGAAGCTTTCTTT. Translating gives CASRWLVTGNTEAFF.

The chain employs TRBV7-8 and TRBJ1-2, with 9 positions matching TRBD1. CDR1 is SGHVS and CDR2 is FQNEAQ in the germline V gene. CDR3 length equals 14 residues. The V and J ends lost 5 bases and 4 bases, in that order; junction bases with no gene match: 5. This CDR3 reads CASSAGQGPYGYTF. CDR3 nucleotides: TGTGCCAGCAGCGCGGGACAGGGACCCTATGGCTACACCTTC.

In this sample, this clone turned up once. V gene TRBV9 combines with J gene TRBJ1-4, with 9 bases aligning to TRBD1. Per the germline V gene, CDR1 is SGDLS and CDR2 is YYNGEE. The CDR3 has 14 amino acids. The V segment lost 2 bases and the J segment 8 bases; nucleotides outside the gene matches: 4. The CDR3 sequence is CASSVGTGSEKLFF. In nucleotides, the CDR3 is TGTGCCAGCAGCGTCGGGACAGGGAGCGAAAAACTGTTTTTT.

This chain connects TRBV6-5 to TRBJ1-1; weak D call: TRBD1 (6 bases). The germline V and J ends were trimmed by 7 bases and 0 bases, with 15 bases remaining between them. Germline V gene data show CDR1 as MNHEY and CDR2 as SVGAGI. CDR3 length: 15 amino acids. CDR3 bases: TGTGCCAGCATTCCGGAGGGGGGGATGAACACTGAAGCTTTCTTT. Amino acid sequence: CASIPEGGMNTEAFF.

The rearrangement links TRBV9 to TRBJ1-2; no firm D call. The CDR3 contains 12 residues. Trimming took 2 bases from V and 8 from J, leaving 10 bases between them. The germline CDR1 and CDR2 sequences are SGDLS and YYNGEE. The CDR3 coding sequence is TGTGCCAGCAGCGTTAATGAGGCCGGCTACACCTTC. It is translated as CASSVNEAGYTF.

This clone has more than one count but fewer than ten. The V call is TRBV6-5, the J call TRBJ2-5; D not resolved. The V end lost 6 bases, the J end lost 0 bases, and 8 bases lay between the germline ends. The CDR3 loop spans 13 amino acids. The germline gives CDR1 MNHEY, CDR2 SVGAGI. Here the CDR3 reads CASSRSYQETQYF. CDR3 nucleotides: TGTGCCAGCAGCCGTTCCTACCAAGAGACCCAGTACTTC.

This clone was counted ten times or more. The J gene is TRBJ2-7, the V gene TRBV7-9, with 7 nucleotides matching TRBD2. In germline, CDR1 is SEHNR, CDR2 FQNEAQ (reference sequence). The junction had 8 bases not matched to a gene; V was cut back by 1 base and J by 2 bases. The CDR3 contains 16 residues. In DNA form, the CDR3 reads TGTGCCAGCAGCTTAGATTGGTCTAGCGGAGCCTACGAGCAGTACTTC. Residues: CASSLDWSSGAYEQYF.

The CDR3 loop reads CASSIDRGNSPLHF. DNA of the CDR3: TGTGCCAGTAGTATAGACAGGGGGAATTCACCCCTCCACTTT. J is TRBJ1-6 and V is TRBV19; 7 bases fit TRBD1. V lost 0 bases and J lost 7; bases outside the gene matches: 0. From germline, CDR1 is LNHDA and CDR2 SQIVND (reference sequence). The CDR3 is 14 amino acids.

CDR3 coding DNA: TGTGCCAGCAGTCGGTCAGGGGTCCAGCCCCAGCATTTT. Translating it yields CASSRSGVQPQHF. V is TRBV12-3 or TRBV12-4 and J is TRBJ1-5, with D maybe TRBD1 (6 bases). The germline V and J ends were trimmed by 5 bases and 7 bases, with 12 bases remaining between them. The CDR3 loop spans 13 amino acids.

This clone has a handful of counts. The chain employs TRBV6-4 and TRBJ1-2, with 9 bases lining up with TRBD1. The germline V gene has CDR1 MRHNA and CDR2 SNTAGT. V dropped 4 bases and J dropped 8; count of bases not matched to a gene: 5. This CDR3 is built from 13 residues. CDR3 nucleotide sequence: TGTGCCAGCAGTGCGGACAGGGGTGGGGGCTACACCTTC. Translated, it gives CASSADRGGGYTF.

This rearrangement joins TRBV24-1 to TRBJ1-5; D may be TRBD1 (5 bases). The CDR3 contains 14 residues. The V and J ends lost 6 bases and 4 bases respectively, with 12 bases between them. The germline CDR1 and CDR2 sequences are KGHDR and SFDVKD. CDR3 DNA: TGTGCCACCAGTCGGACACCCCTTAATCAGCCCCAGCATTTT. It is translated as CATSRTPLNQPQHF.

The chain links TRBV7-6 to TRBJ1-2; D is unresolved. The CDR3 consists of 13 residues. Trimming took off 6 bases at V and 2 bases at J, with 10 bases between the two ends. Germline CDR1 is SGHVS and CDR2 is FNYEAQ. In DNA form, the CDR3 reads TGTGCCAGCAGTAGCGGACGGAACTATGGCTACACCTTC. It codes for CASSSGRNYGYTF.

The V call is TRBV5-6, the J call TRBJ2-7, with 7 nucleotides matching TRBD1. V lost 3 bases and J lost 7; bases outside the gene matches: 7. The V gene's germline CDR1 is SGHDT and CDR2 YYEEEE. This CDR3 region has 13 residues. The CDR3 DNA sequence: TGTGCCAGCAGCTGGGACAGCGGTCGGGAGCAGTACTTC. Translation: CASSWDSGREQYF.

CDR3 residues: CATNGVGRSGNTIYF. CDR3 sequence (DNA): TGTGCCACAAACGGGGTTGGCCGCTCTGGAAACACCATATATTTT. This chain connects TRBV6-6 to TRBJ1-3, with D uncertain. This CDR3 has 15 residues. The V gene lost 10 bases and the J gene lost 0 bases, with 16 bases spanning the gap. Looked up from germline, CDR1 is MNHNY and CDR2 is SVGAGI (reference sequence).

The chain uses TRBV4-1 and TRBJ1-4, with D hard to call. This CDR3 is 15 amino acids long. V was pared by 4 bases and J by 4 bases, with 13 bases between. CDR1 and CDR2 (germline): MGHRA, YSYEKL. The CDR3 DNA sequence: TGCGCCAGCAGCCGAGTTTTAAGCCTTAATGAAAAACTGTTTTTT. Protein product: CASSRVLSLNEKLFF.

The chain couples TRBV9 to TRBJ2-2, with TRBD2 as a possible D gene (5 bases). The CDR3 consists of 14 residues. The V end lost 0 bases, the J end lost 8 bases, and 11 bases lay between the germline ends. CDR1 SGDLS and CDR2 YYNGEE come from the germline V gene. CDR3 residues: CASSVASGIGELFF. CDR3 nucleotide sequence: TGTGCCAGCAGCGTAGCTTCGGGAATTGGGGAGCTGTTTTTT.

The gene calls are TRBV7-3 and TRBJ2-1; 8 nucleotides line up with TRBD1. Germline V gene data show CDR1 as SGHTA and CDR2 as FQGTGA. The CDR3 totals 16 residues. V dropped 4 bases and J dropped 0; count of bases not matched to a gene: 5. DNA for the CDR3: TGTGCCAGCAGCTCCCCCGGGACAGGCTCCTACAATGAGCAGTTCTTC. Protein: CASSSPGTGSYNEQFF.

The J gene is TRBJ2-2, the V gene TRBV12-3 or TRBV12-4; D is unresolved. This CDR3 comprises 13 residues. With 2 bases removed from V and 4 bases from J, the gap between germline ends came to 5 bases. CDR3 sequence: CASSLLLTGELFF. In DNA form, the CDR3 reads TGTGCCAGCAGTTTACTACTCACCGGGGAGCTGTTTTTT.

The genes are TRBV11-2 and TRBJ1-2, with TRBD1 matching 11 bases. V was pared by 6 bases and J by 3 bases, with 6 bases of the junction left unmatched. This CDR3 contains 15 residues. Germline loops: CDR1 SGHAT, CDR2 FQNNGV. In nucleotides, the CDR3 is TGTGCCAGCAGAAGGGACAGGGGGAGTTACTATGGCTACACCTTC. This encodes CASRRDRGSYYGYTF. Based on the CDR3 plus reference TRBV11-2 and TRBJ1-2, the full variable domain is EAGVAQSPRYKIIEKRQSVAFWCNPISGHATLYWYQQILGQGPKLLIQFQNNGVVDDSQLPKDRFSAERLKGVDSTLKIQPAKLEDSAVYLCASRRDRGSYYGYTFGSGTRLTVV.

This chain joins TRBV4-1 and TRBJ2-7, with 14 bases matching TRBD2. CDR3 length equals 21 residues. V was clipped by 0 bases and J by 1 base; unmatched bases: 14. Germline V CDR1 and CDR2: MGHRA, YSYEKL. Written as DNA, the CDR3 is TGCGCCAGCAGCCAAGATTCAGGACTAGCGGGAGGCTCATGGGGTTCCTACGAGCAGTACTTC. This codes for CASSQDSGLAGGSWGSYEQYF.

The rearrangement uses TRBV19 and TRBJ1-1, with 8 bases lining up with TRBD1. The germline CDR1 and CDR2 sequences are LNHDA and SQIVND (reference sequence). V dropped 5 bases and J dropped 4; count of bases not matched to a gene: 9. The CDR3 length is 15 residues. The CDR3 sequence: CASSPWTGSGTEAFF. The CDR3 DNA is TGTGCCAGTAGTCCGTGGACAGGGTCGGGCACTGAAGCTTTCTTT.

The chain combines TRBV5-1 with TRBJ2-3, with 8 bases aligning to TRBD2. The CDR3 spans 15 residues. From germline, CDR1 is SGHRS and CDR2 YFSETQ. With 5 bases clipped from V and 5 bases from J, the junction kept 10 bases outside the gene matches. In nucleotides, the CDR3 is TGCGCCAGCAGGTTACTAGCGGTTCCCGGAGATACGCAGTATTTT. Translating it yields CASRLLAVPGDTQYF.